Listed here are 9 T cell receptor beta chains from one sample, sequenced in a study of T cell repertoires in cytomegalovirus infection. TCRdb processed the reads anew with MiXCR; each CDR3 protein has one entry. The profile shows 350,000 to 550,000 distinct CDR3 sequences, 31% of them singletons. The sample comprised PBMCs. The receptors here all came from a human donor in good health (CMV status not recorded). Some clones in this sample may be carry-over from other donors' samples.

This clonotype was detected many times. The chain uses TRBV6-2 or TRBV6-3 and TRBJ1-5; tentatively, D is TRBD1 (5 bases). The CDR3 is made up of 13 amino acids. Trimming stripped 2 bases from V and 9 bases from J, with 11 bases between. Germline CDR1 MNHEY, CDR2 SVGEGT. The DNA of the CDR3 is TGTGCCAGCAGTTACGGGGGTAGGGCGCCCCAGCATTTT. Encoded protein: CASSYGGRAPQHF.

At least ten counts were recorded for this clonotype. The rearrangement uses TRBV7-2 and TRBJ1-6, with no clear D. Germline CDR1 SGHTA, CDR2 FQGNSA. Between the trimmed V and J ends, which lost 1 base and 11 bases, there was a span of 9 bases. The CDR3 extends over 13 amino acids. CDR3 bases: TGTGCCAGCAGCTTAGGTCGACAAACACCCCTCCACTTT. Its protein product is CASSLGRQTPLHF.

The CDR3 protein is CASRSGTGRLETQYF. The CDR3, as DNA: TGTGCCAGCAGATCTGGGACAGGACGGCTAGAGACCCAGTACTTC. This chain uses TRBV6-1 with TRBJ2-5; 8 nucleotides match TRBD1. The CDR3 spans 15 residues. V trimming: 6 bases; J trimming: 4 bases; junction bases outside the gene matches: 10. The germline gives CDR1 MNHNS, CDR2 SASEGT.

The rearrangement uses TRBV12-3 or TRBV12-4 and TRBJ1-5, with 9 bases lining up with TRBD1. V was pared by 5 bases and J by 5 bases, with 7 bases of the junction left unmatched. There are 15 residues in the CDR3. The CDR3 bases are TGTGCCAGCAGTCACGGACAGGGGTGGCATCAGCCCCAGCATTTT. It specifies CASSHGQGWHQPQHF.

This clonotype showed up just a few times. This chain uses TRBV25-1 with TRBJ1-1, with 7 nucleotides matching TRBD1. V shed 1 base and J 4 bases; nucleotides not matched to a gene: 9. Germline-derived CDR1 and CDR2 are MGHDK and SYGVNS. The CDR3 runs to 16 residues. This CDR3 is CASSELGTGVGTEAFF. CDR3 DNA sequence: TGTGCCAGCAGTGAATTGGGAACAGGGGTGGGCACTGAAGCTTTCTTT.

This clonotype was counted only a few times. The chain combines TRBV12-3 or TRBV12-4 with TRBJ2-2, with 9 bases identical to TRBD1. This CDR3 has 15 residues. With 4 bases clipped from V and 4 bases from J, the junction kept 4 bases outside the gene matches. The CDR3 DNA follows: TGTGCCAGCAGTTCGGGACAGGGCCCCACCGGGGAGCTGTTTTTT. Translating it yields CASSSGQGPTGELFF.

This chain connects TRBV29-1 to TRBJ1-1, with D possibly matching TRBD1 (6 bases). V gave up 5 bases and J gave up 0 bases, with 10 bases separating them. CDR1 is SQVTM, CDR2 ANQGSEA, per germline. The CDR3 spans 13 residues. CDR3 amino acids: CSVKQGLNTEAFF. In DNA, the CDR3 is TGCAGCGTTAAACAGGGCCTGAACACTGAAGCTTTCTTT.

The V gene is TRBV7-3, the J gene TRBJ1-1; D is unclear. Between the trimmed V and J ends, which lost 4 bases and 8 bases, there was a span of 2 bases. The CDR3 has 9 residues. The V gene's germline CDR1 is SGHTA and CDR2 FQGTGA. The CDR3: CASSYEAFF. Here the CDR3 DNA reads TGTGCCAGCAGCTACGAAGCTTTCTTT.

Note on this clonotype: A much larger clone differs by one base, so this may be a read error. The V and J genes are TRBV4-1 and TRBJ2-5, with TRBD1 as a possible D gene (6 bases). Germline CDR1 reads MGHRA; CDR2 reads YSYEKL. Trimming left V 1 base short and J 1 base short, with 10 bases between. The CDR3 length is 15 residues. The CDR3 loop reads CASSQVDSTQETQYF. The CDR3 region has the DNA TGCGCCAGCAGCCAAGTGGACAGCACCCAAGAGACCCAGTACTTC.